Following are 28 T cell receptor beta chains from one sample sequenced in a study of blood T cells in healthy people across ages. Using a J-beta primer mix together with a sample-barcoded 5' primer, a second PCR was run for about 6 to 12 cycles. One entry per CDR3 protein, called by TCRdb with MiXCR from the 5' RACE reads. The sample has about 800,000 distinct CDR3 sequences, just under 25% seen once. This sample also appeared in a second study, on T cells of mothers and their children.

The material sequenced was blood. The receptors were gathered from a boy younger than 18 in good health.

This clonotype was seen only a few times. J is TRBJ2-1 and V is TRBV4-3; no definite D call. Per the germline V gene, CDR1 is LGHNA and CDR2 is YSLEER. Trimming stripped 0 bases from V and 5 bases from J, with 14 bases between. The CDR3 length is 16 residues. CDR3 protein: CASSQDAYPPDNEQFF. The CDR3 nucleotides are TGCGCCAGCAGCCAAGACGCTTACCCCCCGGACAATGAGCAGTTCTTC.

This clonotype was detected a few times. This chain connects TRBV12-3 or TRBV12-4 to TRBJ2-5, with TRBD1 as a possible D gene (6 bases). The end of the DNA fits TRBJ2-1 better, so the J call may be wrong. CDR3 length: 13 amino acids. CDR3 sequence reads: CASSHGQSAEQFF. The DNA for the CDR3 is TGTGCCAGCAGCCACGGACAGTCGGCTGAGCAGTTCTTC.

The rearrangement uses TRBV20-1 and TRBJ2-5, with TRBD2 matching 8 bases. The J call could be wrong; TRBJ2-7 is a better fit for the DNA end. CDR3 size: 13 residues. CDR1 is DFQATT, CDR2 SNEGSKA, per germline (reference sequence). The CDR3 protein is CSGENSGNYEQYF. The CDR3 DNA reads TGCAGTGGAGAGAATAGCGGGAACTACGAGCAGTACTTC.

The J gene is TRBJ2-2, the V gene TRBV6-5; 8 nucleotides align to TRBD2. Germline V gives CDR1 MNHEY, CDR2 SVGAGI. The CDR3 extends over 19 amino acids. V dropped 0 bases and J dropped 2; count of bases not matched to a gene: 11. The CDR3 region has the DNA TGTGCCAGCAGTTACTCGATTAAGCGGGCGGGAGGAAACACCGGGGAGCTGTTTTTT. This encodes CASSYSIKRAGGNTGELFF.

The chain combines TRBV15 with TRBJ1-5, with a weak D call TRBD1 (6 bases). The CDR3 extends over 14 amino acids. With 1 base removed from V and 2 bases from J, the gap between germline ends came to 6 bases. The V gene's germline CDR1 is LNHNV and CDR2 YYDKDF (reference sequence). The CDR3 sequence is CATSRAGGNQPQHF. The CDR3 DNA reads TGTGCCACCAGCAGAGCAGGGGGCAATCAGCCCCAGCATTTT.

In this sample, this clonotype turned up a few times. The CDR3 DNA reads TGTGCCAGCAGTTATAAGGGCAATCAGCCCCAGCATTTT. Amino acids: CASSYKGNQPQHF. The chain joins TRBV27 to TRBJ1-5; D is unclear. CDR3 length: 13 amino acids. The germline CDR1 and CDR2 sequences are MNHEY and SMNVEV (reference sequence). V was trimmed by 4 bases and J by 2 bases, leaving 6 bases between them.

The chain couples TRBV7-6 to TRBJ2-5; D gene ambiguous. TRBJ2-7 matches the DNA end more closely, so the J call is doubtful. Germline V gene data show CDR1 as SGHVS and CDR2 as FNYEAQ. This CDR3 has 14 amino acids. The DNA of the CDR3 is TGTGCCAGCAGCTTAGAACCAGGTCACTACGAGCAGTACTTC. Amino acid sequence: CASSLEPGHYEQYF.

This clonotype was seen a handful of times. V is TRBV20-1 and J is TRBJ2-3; D not resolved. CDR3 length: 16 residues. Trimming cost V 0 bases and J 4 bases, with 17 bases left between them. Germline V gene sequence: CDR1 DFQATT, CDR2 SNEGSKA (reference sequence). CDR3 protein: CSARDGRRTTADTQYF. CDR3 nucleotide sequence: TGCAGTGCTAGAGATGGTAGAAGGACGACGGCAGATACGCAGTATTTT.

V and J are TRBV5-1 and TRBJ1-2, with a weak D call TRBD1 (6 bases). The CDR3 contains 16 residues. Germline loops: CDR1 SGHRS, CDR2 YFSETQ. Trimming stripped 0 bases from V and 6 bases from J, with 18 bases between. Written as DNA, the CDR3 is TGCGCCAGCAGCTTGGTCGGGACATATCGAACGGATGGCTACACCTTC. It encodes CASSLVGTYRTDGYTF.

V is TRBV7-2 and J is TRBJ2-3; perhaps TRBD1 as D (6 bases). This CDR3 is built from 17 residues. Germline loops: CDR1 SGHTA, CDR2 FQGNSA. V dropped 1 base and J dropped 2 bases, with 16 bases sitting between them. Written as DNA, the CDR3 is TGTGCCAGCAGCTTAGGTTTCAGGGGCGCCCCCACAGATACGCAGTATTTT. Amino acids: CASSLGFRGAPTDTQYF.

This clonotype was observed a few times. The chain couples TRBV2 to TRBJ2-2; possibly TRBD1 for D (5 bases). Germline CDR1 SNHLY, CDR2 FYNNEI. The ends were cut back, 6 bases at V and 7 bases at J, with 12 bases in the middle. The length of the CDR3 is 13 residues. This chain's CDR3 is CASSGRAGGELFF. DNA of the CDR3: TGTGCCAGCAGCGGCAGGGCCGGCGGGGAGCTGTTTTTT.

The rearrangement joins TRBV7-2 to TRBJ1-2, with TRBD1 identical over 8 bases. Germline V lookup: CDR1 SGHTA, CDR2 FQGNSA. The CDR3 covers 15 residues. The V gene end was trimmed by 5 bases and the J gene end by 4 bases; junction bases not matched to a gene: 9. CDR3 sequence: CASSITRQGRYGYTF. CDR3 nucleotides: TGTGCCAGCAGCATAACCAGACAGGGGCGCTATGGCTACACCTTC.

The gene calls are TRBV9 and TRBJ1-1; no reliable D call. CDR1 SGDLS and CDR2 YYNGEE come from the germline V gene. The CDR3 consists of 14 residues. V gave up 0 bases and J gave up 2 bases, with 8 bases separating them. The chain's CDR3 is CASSVGAANTEAFF. As DNA, the CDR3 is TGTGCCAGCAGCGTAGGAGCTGCCAACACTGAAGCTTTCTTT.

The chain joins TRBV5-8 to TRBJ2-1; 7 bases fit TRBD2. The V and J ends lost 3 bases and 4 bases, in that order; junction bases with no gene match: 4. Germline V gene data show CDR1 as SGHTS and CDR2 as YDEGEE. The CDR3 covers 14 residues. CDR3 sequence reads: CASSSGGPYNEQFF. As DNA, the CDR3 is TGTGCCAGCAGCTCGGGAGGACCTTACAATGAGCAGTTCTTC.

This clonotype was seen more than once but under ten times. The rearrangement joins TRBV28 to TRBJ1-6; 8 bases match TRBD1. Per germline, CDR1 MDHEN and CDR2 SYDVKM. This CDR3 is built from 13 residues. The V and J ends lost 7 bases and 7 bases, in that order; junction bases with no gene match: 3. CDR3 region: CASMRQGNSPLHF. The CDR3 nucleotides are TGTGCCAGCATGAGACAGGGGAATTCACCCCTCCACTTT.

This clonotype was detected only a few times. The rearrangement links TRBV9 to TRBJ2-7; 12 nucleotides agree with TRBD2. The germline CDR1 and CDR2 sequences are SGDLS and YYNGEE. The CDR3 extends over 16 amino acids. The V segment lost 3 bases and the J segment 5 bases; nucleotides outside the gene matches: 9. CDR3 sequence reads: CASSAHSTSGSHEQYF. CDR3 nucleotide sequence: TGTGCCAGCAGCGCGCACTCGACTAGCGGGAGCCACGAGCAGTACTTC. Complete variable domain (other parts from reference TRBV9 and TRBJ2-7): DSGVTQTPKHLITATGQRVTLRCSPRSGDLSVYWYQQSLDQGLQFLIQYYNGEERAKGNILERFSAQQFPDLHSELNLSSLELGDSALYFCASSAHSTSGSHEQYFGPGTRLTVT.

The V call is TRBV28, the J call TRBJ1-1; D is undetermined. The CDR3 totals 19 residues. The ends were cut back, 3 bases at V and 5 bases at J, with 28 bases in the middle. The germline V gene has CDR1 MDHEN and CDR2 SYDVKM. CDR3 sequence (DNA): TGTGCCAGCAGTTTCCCTCCTGGTGTTGTATCGTCCATCGGGACTGAAGCTTTCTTT. This sequence encodes CASSFPPGVVSSIGTEAFF.

This clonotype was seen repeatedly, ten times or more. The chain has TRBV5-6 and TRBJ2-7; 8 bases match TRBD1. The CDR3 covers 14 residues. The V gene's germline CDR1 is SGHDT and CDR2 YYEEEE. J lost 6 bases, V lost 6 bases, and 11 bases had no gene match. DNA for the CDR3: TGTGCCAGCATCCAGGGGGCGCGGGTCTCCGAGCAGTACTTC. It translates to CASIQGARVSEQYF.

Many counts were recorded for this clonotype. V gene TRBV7-2 combines with J gene TRBJ2-5; D is possibly TRBD2 (6 bases). Germline CDR1 and CDR2: SGHTA and FQGNSA. V was clipped by 6 bases and J by 4 bases, with 6 bases between them. The CDR3 covers 11 residues. The CDR3 DNA is TGTGCCAGCAGTAGCGGAGAGACCCAGTACTTC. Translated, it gives CASSSGETQYF.

The table lists this clonotype with a few counts. J is TRBJ2-1 and V is TRBV20-1, with no clear D. The germline CDR1 and CDR2 sequences are DFQATT and SNEGSKA (reference sequence). Deletions cut 5 bases from V and 0 bases from J, with 14 bases between. CDR3 length: 15 amino acids. The CDR3 sequence is CSADAAESSYNEQFF. CDR3 nucleotides: TGCAGTGCTGATGCGGCGGAAAGCTCCTACAATGAGCAGTTCTTC.

The chain combines TRBV4-3 with TRBJ2-5; possible D gene TRBD1, 5 bases. The CDR3 is 15 residues long. Between the trimmed V and J ends, which lost 1 base and 1 base, there was a span of 10 bases. Germline CDR1 reads LGHNA; CDR2 reads YSLEER. The DNA of the CDR3 is TGCGCCAGCAGCCAAGCGCCAGGGCTCCAAGAGACCCAGTACTTC. Translated: CASSQAPGLQETQYF.

This clonotype was observed a few times. The genes are TRBV20-1 and TRBJ2-5, with unresolved D. The V end was cut by 5 bases, the J end by 4 bases, with 8 bases between. The CDR3 is made up of 11 amino acids. Germline CDR1 is DFQATT and CDR2 is SNEGSKA (reference sequence). CDR3 sequence: CSALGIETQYF. The CDR3, as DNA: TGCAGTGCTTTGGGGATAGAGACCCAGTACTTC.

The J gene is TRBJ2-6, the V gene TRBV27; no definite D call. The CDR3 sequence is 17 residues long. Germline loops: CDR1 MNHEY, CDR2 SMNVEV (reference sequence). The germline V and J ends were trimmed by 4 bases and 4 bases, with 17 bases remaining between them. In DNA, the CDR3 is TGTGCCAGCAGTTCTCGGACCTTTATGATGGGGGCCAACGTCCTGACTTTC. Its translation is CASSSRTFMMGANVLTF.

V gene TRBV3-1 combines with J gene TRBJ2-3; 11 nucleotides align to TRBD1. Germline CDR1 reads LGHDT; CDR2 reads YNNKEL (reference sequence). Unmatched junction bases numbered 3, after V lost 7 bases and J lost 0 bases. The CDR3 consists of 15 residues. The chain's CDR3 is CASTDRGPSTDTQYF. CDR3 coding DNA: TGTGCCAGCACGGACAGGGGGCCTAGCACAGATACGCAGTATTTT.

V is TRBV12-3 or TRBV12-4 and J is TRBJ1-5, with D tentatively TRBD1 (6 bases). The V and J ends lost 6 bases and 4 bases respectively, with 13 bases between them. The CDR3 length is 14 residues. CDR3 in amino acids: CASSVDRPNQPQHF. The CDR3 coding sequence is TGTGCCAGCAGCGTCGACAGGCCAAATCAGCCCCAGCATTTT.

A few counts support this clonotype. The chain has TRBV7-2 and TRBJ1-3; D is possibly TRBD1 (6 bases). The CDR3 contains 13 residues. V was shortened by 5 bases and J by 3 bases, with 8 bases between the two germline ends. Germline V gene data show CDR1 as SGHTA and CDR2 as FQGNSA. CDR3 in amino acids: CASSPDSGNTIYF. CDR3 in DNA: TGTGCCAGCAGCCCGGACAGTGGAAACACCATATATTTT.

The chain combines TRBV5-6 with TRBJ2-2, with D perhaps matching TRBD2 (6 bases). CDR1 is SGHDT and CDR2 is YYEEEE in the germline V gene. Deletions cut 2 bases from V and 16 bases from J, with 21 bases between. The CDR3 is 14 amino acids. DNA of the CDR3: TGTGCCAGCAGCTTAGTGGCAGGGCCGACCGGGGGGTTTTTT. This encodes CASSLVAGPTGGFF.

Only a few counts were recorded for this clonotype. V usage is TRBV7-2 and J usage is TRBJ2-1; 7 positions match TRBD2. Germline assignment: CDR1 SGHTA and CDR2 FQGNSA. This CDR3 has 18 amino acids. V dropped 1 base and J dropped 5; count of bases not matched to a gene: 14. This chain's CDR3 is CASSLVAGENRADNEQFF. CDR3 coding DNA: TGTGCCAGCAGCTTAGTTGCGGGGGAGAACCGGGCTGACAATGAGCAGTTCTTC. Filled out from reference TRBV7-2 and TRBJ2-1, the complete variable domain reads GAGVSQSPSNKVTEKGKDVELRCDPISGHTALYWYRQSLGQGLEFLIYFQGNSAPDKSGLPSDRFSAERTGGSVSTLTIQRTQQEDSAVYLCASSLVAGENRADNEQFFGPGTRLTVL.